The subject of this entry is one TCR beta chain. This record belongs to a study of blood T cell repertoires in COVID-19. About the study: Acute-phase and convalescent COVID-19 samples originated in the United States, Italy and Spain.

Patients at the Seattle site were enrolled during active infection and followed longitudinally. TCRdb keeps only in-frame clones here, not all; method: immunoSEQ multiplex PCR. The table records more than 300,000 clones, around 87% of them present only once. The germline V gene has CDR1 SGHNT and CDR2 YYREEE (reference sequence). The CDR3 length is 14 residues. V lost 3 bases and J lost 7, with 16 bases in between. The chain recombines TRBV5-4 with TRBJ1-2; D not resolved. The TCR comes from a woman aged 50 to 60 with COVID-19, enrolled during active disease. Sequenced material: peripheral blood. CDR3 nucleotide sequence: TGTGCCAGCAGCTCTATCTGGCGCCGGGGTGGCTACACCTTC. Its translation: CASSSIWRRGGYTF.